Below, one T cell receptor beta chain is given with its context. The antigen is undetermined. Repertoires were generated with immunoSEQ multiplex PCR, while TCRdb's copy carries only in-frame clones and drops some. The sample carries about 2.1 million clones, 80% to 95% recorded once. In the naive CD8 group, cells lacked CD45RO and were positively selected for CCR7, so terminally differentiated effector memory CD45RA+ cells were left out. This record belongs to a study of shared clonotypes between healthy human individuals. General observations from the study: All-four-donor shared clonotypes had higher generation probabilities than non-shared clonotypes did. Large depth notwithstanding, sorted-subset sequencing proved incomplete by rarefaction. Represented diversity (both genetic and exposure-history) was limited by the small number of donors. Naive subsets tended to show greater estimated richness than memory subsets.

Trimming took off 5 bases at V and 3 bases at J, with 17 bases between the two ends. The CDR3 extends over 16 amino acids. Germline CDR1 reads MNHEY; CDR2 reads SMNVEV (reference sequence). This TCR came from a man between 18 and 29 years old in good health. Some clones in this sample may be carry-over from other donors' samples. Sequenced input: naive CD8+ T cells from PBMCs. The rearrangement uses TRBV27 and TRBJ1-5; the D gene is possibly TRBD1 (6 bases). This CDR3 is CASSRTVSLNNQPQHF. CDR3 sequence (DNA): TGTGCCAGCAGTCGGACAGTTTCATTAAACAATCAGCCCCAGCATTTT.